The next 5 T cell receptor beta chains were all read from a single sample in a study of blood T cell repertoires in COVID-19. Clones were sequenced by immunoSEQ multiplex PCR, and TCRdb holds only the in-frame ones, with some missing. This table holds about 280,000 clones, about nine tenths found once. The sequenced material came from peripheral blood. The receptors here all came from a man aged 40-49 years with active or convalescent COVID-19.

This sequence joins TRBV29-1 and TRBJ2-2; D unclear. V lost 5 bases to trimming and J lost 3 bases, with 4 bases between them. Germline V gene lookup returns CDR1 SQVTM and CDR2 ANQGSEA. This CDR3 is 11 amino acids long. The CDR3 reads CSVLYTGELFF. The CDR3 nucleotides read TGCAGCGTTCTCTACACCGGGGAGCTGTTTTTT.

The rearrangement joins TRBV24-1 to TRBJ2-7, with 9 bases identical to TRBD1. The CDR3 extends over 18 amino acids. The V and J ends lost 1 base and 6 bases, in that order; junction bases with no gene match: 15. The germline CDR1 and CDR2 sequences are KGHDR and SFDVKD. CDR3 coding DNA: TGTGCCACCAGTGATTTCCCTGGCGGCGACAGGGGGACAGGCGAGCAGTACTTC. Its translation is CATSDFPGGDRGTGEQYF.

This chain uses TRBV11-3 with TRBJ1-1, with a possible D match to TRBD1 (5 bases). The CDR3 is made up of 15 amino acids. V was trimmed by 5 bases and J by 4 bases, leaving 17 bases between them. The germline gives CDR1 SGHNT, CDR2 YENEEA. CDR3 coding DNA: TGTGCCAGCAGCCCAAGCGCGGGGGGATCCACTGAAGCTTTCTTT. Its translation is CASSPSAGGSTEAFF.

The V call is TRBV9, the J call TRBJ2-3, with 10 nucleotides matching TRBD2. J was trimmed by 2 bases and V by 4 bases; bases with no gene match: 7. The CDR3 spans 16 residues. Germline V CDR1 and CDR2: SGDLS, YYNGEE. The CDR3, as DNA: TGTGCCAGCAGCTCCCGTAGCGGGAGGAACACAGATACGCAGTATTTT. As protein: CASSSRSGRNTDTQYF.

The chain is built from TRBV7-9 and TRBJ2-5; D uncertain. CDR1 and CDR2 (germline): SEHNR, FQNEAQ (reference sequence). The CDR3 loop spans 17 amino acids. V was trimmed by 1 base and J by 2 bases, leaving 17 bases between them. The CDR3 DNA is TGTGCCAGCAGCTTAGTAGTGGCGGCAAACGTACAAGAGACCCAGTACTTC. Protein: CASSLVVAANVQETQYF.